This T cell receptor beta chain was sequenced during a study of metastatic and nonmetastatic thyroid tumors. Background on the study: For malignant and benign thyroid patients, tumor or nodule tissue and blood were the sources whose repertoires were compared.

Thyroid surgery had not been preceded by any treatment in any patient. TCRdb reprocessed the PCR reads via MiXCR. The sample carries about 19,000 clones, approximately 25% recorded once. Germline V lookup: CDR1 SGHKS, CDR2 YYEKEE (reference sequence). Trimming cost V 1 base and J 2 bases; bases outside gene matches: 4. This CDR3 has 15 residues. This sequence originates from a male donor with papillary thyroid cancer or a benign thyroid nodule (not recorded which). Some clones in this sample may be carry-over from other donors' samples. What was sequenced was blood. The chain employs TRBV5-5 and TRBJ2-7; 9 nucleotides agree with TRBD1. CDR3 amino acids: CASSLTGGFTYEQYF. The CDR3 DNA is TGTGCCAGCAGCTTGACAGGGGGCTTTACCTACGAGCAGTACTTC.